The 28 T cell receptor beta chains listed next were all sequenced from one sample in a study of cytomegalovirus exposure and HLA in healthy donors. The PCR was carried out with 60 Vbeta primers and 13 Jbeta primers. Libraries were prepared by immunoSEQ multiplex PCR; TCRdb keeps only in-frame clonotypes and omits some of them. The sample records under 170,000 clones, 63% being singletons. Material: PBMCs. The receptors shown here come from an older woman in good health and CMV-seropositive.

The rearrangement joins TRBV27 to TRBJ2-1, with 8 bases fitting TRBD2. The CDR3 runs to 15 residues. Germline V gives CDR1 MNHEY, CDR2 SMNVEV (reference sequence). Unmatched junction bases numbered 8, after V lost 2 bases and J lost 8 bases. CDR3 in amino acids: CASSLREGLGYEQFF. CDR3 in DNA: TGTGCCAGCAGTTTACGGGAGGGCCTAGGATATGAGCAGTTCTTC.

The genes are TRBV6-6 and TRBJ1-1; TRBD1 might be the D (6 bases). Looked up from germline, CDR1 is MNHNY and CDR2 is SVGAGI (reference sequence). V was cut by 2 bases and J by 7 bases, with 14 bases left in between. The CDR3 has 14 residues. The CDR3 DNA reads as TGTGCCAGCAGTTACGAACAGGGTGAGAGTGAAGCTTTCTTT. Protein sequence: CASSYEQGESEAFF.

Concerning this clone: One junction end does not reproduce the germline sequence, and a read error may be involved. This chain connects TRBV5-8 to TRBJ2-7; D unclear. Germline V CDR1 and CDR2: SGHTS, YDEGEE. CDR3 length: 12 amino acids. CDR3 in amino acids: CASSLELPRPAF. The CDR3, as DNA: TGTGCCAGCAGCTTGGAGTTACCGAGGCCAGCTTTC.

V usage is TRBV10-3 and J usage is TRBJ1-2; 11 nucleotides line up with TRBD1. V lost 4 bases to trimming and J lost 4 bases; unmatched junction nucleotides: 5. This CDR3 is built from 15 residues. The germline CDR1 and CDR2 sequences are ENHRY and SYGVKD. For the CDR3, the DNA is TGTGCCATCAGTGGGGGGACAGGGGGATTCTATGGCTACACCTTC. Its translation is CAISGGTGGFYGYTF.

This chain uses TRBV7-2 with TRBJ2-5; the D gene is possibly TRBD1 (5 bases). Germline-derived CDR1 and CDR2 are SGHTA and FQGNSA. This CDR3 spans 12 amino acids. With 2 bases removed from V and 5 bases from J, the gap between germline ends came to 6 bases. The CDR3 loop is CASSLNRETQYF. The CDR3 coding sequence is TGTGCCAGCAGCTTAAACAGGGAGACCCAGTACTTC.

The sample holds a few counts of this clone. The chain has TRBV6-5 and TRBJ2-7; tentatively, D is TRBD1 (5 bases). The V end lost 4 bases, the J end lost 0 bases, and 16 bases lay between the germline ends. This CDR3 has 16 residues. The germline gives CDR1 MNHEY, CDR2 SVGAGI. The CDR3 region is CASSLQAGMISYEQYF. The CDR3 region has the DNA TGTGCCAGCAGTTTACAGGCAGGCATGATCTCCTACGAGCAGTACTTC.

CDR3 region: CASRPRQSGGETQYF. CDR3 in DNA: TGTGCCAGCAGACCTCGACAGAGCGGAGGGGAGACCCAGTACTTC. J is TRBJ2-5 and V is TRBV7-9, with D maybe TRBD2 (6 bases). V lost 6 bases and J lost 5, with 19 bases in between. The CDR3 is 15 amino acids. Germline CDR1 SEHNR, CDR2 FQNEAQ (reference sequence).

This clone was counted a single time. This chain uses TRBV25-1 with TRBJ1-3; TRBD1 matches 7 bases. Germline CDR1 MGHDK, CDR2 SYGVNS. The CDR3 is 15 amino acids. V was pared by 3 bases and J by 2 bases, with 4 bases of the junction left unmatched. This CDR3 reads CASSDPGTAGNTIYF. The DNA for the CDR3 is TGTGCCAGCAGTGACCCCGGGACAGCTGGAAACACCATATATTTT.

The chain couples TRBV18 to TRBJ1-2; 9 bases are a match to TRBD1. CDR3 length: 17 amino acids. The germline V gene encodes CDR1 KGHSH and CDR2 LQKENI. V shed 2 bases, J shed 7 bases, and the junction held 14 bases outside the gene matches. The CDR3 spells CASSPYKTGGPTGGYTF. The CDR3 nucleotides are TGTGCCAGCTCACCATATAAGACAGGGGGACCAACCGGTGGCTACACCTTC.

The chain recombines TRBV7-2 with TRBJ2-5; TRBD1 matches at 9 bases. Germline loops: CDR1 SGHTA, CDR2 FQGNSA. CDR3 size: 14 residues. V was clipped by 5 bases and J by 5 bases; unmatched bases: 6. The CDR3 is CASSATGGEETQYF. The CDR3, as DNA: TGTGCCAGCAGCGCGACAGGGGGGGAGGAGACCCAGTACTTC.

The chain links TRBV11-2 to TRBJ2-1, with D unresolved. The length of the CDR3 is 13 residues. Germline V gene lookup returns CDR1 SGHAT and CDR2 FQNNGV. V was clipped by 2 bases and J by 2 bases, with 4 bases between them. The DNA of the CDR3 is TGTGCCAGCAGCTTACTTGCCTACAATGAGCAGTTCTTC. It codes for CASSLLAYNEQFF.

This chain's CDR3 is CASSQEGRAGYTF. Here the CDR3 DNA reads TGCGCCAGCAGCCAAGAGGGCAGGGCCGGCTACACCTTC. The chain joins TRBV4-3 to TRBJ1-2; D is possibly TRBD1 (5 bases). Trimming removed 0 bases at V and 8 bases at J, with 10 bases between. The germline CDR1 and CDR2 sequences are LGHNA and YSLEER. This CDR3 has 13 amino acids.

CDR3 sequence: CASSNTRSSGRYEQYF. CDR3 nucleotide sequence: TGTGCCAGTAGCAACACCCGGTCTAGCGGGAGGTACGAGCAGTACTTC. V is TRBV19 and J is TRBJ2-7; 11 nucleotides agree with TRBD2. The CDR3 runs to 16 residues. Germline CDR1 and CDR2: LNHDA and SQIVND (reference sequence). The junction had 11 bases not matched to a gene; V was cut back by 6 bases and J by 4 bases.

V usage is TRBV27 and J usage is TRBJ2-1; tentative D call: TRBD2 (6 bases). Germline lookup yields CDR1 MNHEY and CDR2 SMNVEV (reference sequence). V lost 2 bases and J 4 bases, leaving 21 bases between the germline ends. This CDR3 has 18 residues. The CDR3: CASSLVRSGTRKYNEQFF. The CDR3 bases are TGTGCCAGCAGTTTAGTGAGATCCGGGACTCGGAAATACAATGAGCAGTTCTTC.

The rearrangement links TRBV5-5 to TRBJ2-4; tentative D call: TRBD2 (6 bases). V gave up 4 bases and J gave up 0 bases, with 8 bases separating them. The CDR3 runs 14 residues. The V gene's germline CDR1 is SGHKS and CDR2 YYEKEE (reference sequence). In DNA, the CDR3 is TGTGCCAGCAGCCAAGCGGGAGCCAAAAACATTCAGTACTTC. This translates into CASSQAGAKNIQYF.

J is TRBJ1-1 and V is TRBV7-8; D is perhaps TRBD1 (5 bases). Germline CDR1 reads SGHVS; CDR2 reads FQNEAQ. Trimming took off 4 bases at V and 4 bases at J, with 10 bases between the two ends. The CDR3 covers 13 residues. This chain's CDR3 is CASSSRVGTEAFF. In DNA form, the CDR3 reads TGTGCCAGCAGCTCCAGGGTAGGCACTGAAGCTTTCTTT.

This clone has just a few counts. The chain has TRBV11-2 and TRBJ2-7; the D is unclear. Germline CDR1 SGHAT, CDR2 FQNNGV. CDR3 length: 14 amino acids. Trimming removed 5 bases at V and 2 bases at J, with 13 bases between. CDR3 sequence: CASSPLSSTYEQYF. The CDR3 nucleotides are TGTGCCAGCAGCCCCTTGAGTTCTACCTACGAGCAGTACTTC.

The chain links TRBV5-1 to TRBJ1-5, with 8 bases lining up with TRBD1. The germline gives CDR1 SGHRS, CDR2 YFSETQ. The CDR3 covers 15 residues. V gave up 1 base and J gave up 1 base; unmatched junction bases: 1. This CDR3 is CASSLTGGSNQPQHF. In DNA form, the CDR3 reads TGCGCCAGCAGCTTGACAGGGGGAAGCAATCAGCCCCAGCATTTT.

J is TRBJ2-7 and V is TRBV2; 9 positions agree with TRBD1. V dropped 6 bases and J dropped 6; count of bases not matched to a gene: 3. This CDR3 region has 12 residues. Per the germline V gene, CDR1 is SNHLY and CDR2 is FYNNEI. DNA of the CDR3: TGTGCCAGCAGGGACAGGGGACGCGAGCAGTACTTC. Protein sequence: CASRDRGREQYF.

The gene calls are TRBV28 and TRBJ1-2, with D unresolved. The V gene's germline CDR1 is MDHEN and CDR2 SYDVKM. This CDR3 has 14 residues. V was clipped by 4 bases and J by 8 bases, with 17 bases between them. As DNA, the CDR3 is TGTGCCAGCAGTTCCTCGCCAGAATTCAGGGGCTACACCTTC. Translation gives CASSSSPEFRGYTF.

The chain has TRBV4-1 and TRBJ2-1, with 10 bases identical to TRBD1. Unmatched junction bases numbered 6, after V lost 4 bases and J lost 6 bases. CDR1 and CDR2 (germline): MGHRA, YSYEKL. The CDR3 totals 15 residues. For the CDR3, the DNA is TGCGCCAGCAGCCCCATAGGGGACAGGGGCAATGAGCAGTTCTTC. Its translation: CASSPIGDRGNEQFF.

This clone was picked up a small number of times. The chain is built from TRBV7-3 and TRBJ2-2; a weak D match, TRBD2 (6 bases). The CDR3 runs to 15 residues. Germline V gene sequence: CDR1 SGHTA, CDR2 FQGTGA. V was shortened by 5 bases and J by 7 bases, with 17 bases between the two germline ends. The CDR3 sequence: CASSPQAGSYGELFF. In DNA, the CDR3 is TGTGCCAGCAGCCCTCAAGCCGGGAGTTACGGGGAGCTGTTTTTT.

The chain carries TRBV5-4 and TRBJ2-2, with 7 bases identical to TRBD2. The germline CDR1 and CDR2 sequences are SGHNT and YYREEE (reference sequence). After removal of 2 bases from V and 6 bases from J, the junction contained 4 bases not matched to a gene. The CDR3 length is 14 residues. The CDR3 nucleotides are TGTGCCAGCAGCTTTGGGGGGGGACCCGGGGAGCTGTTTTTT. It translates to CASSFGGGPGELFF.

The rearrangement uses TRBV9 and TRBJ2-1; weak D call: TRBD2 (6 bases). V dropped 0 bases and J dropped 5 bases, with 12 bases sitting between them. In germline, CDR1 is SGDLS, CDR2 YYNGEE. This CDR3 is 15 amino acids long. The CDR3 protein is CASSVAGVINNEQFF. Written as DNA, the CDR3 is TGTGCCAGCAGCGTAGCGGGAGTGATAAACAATGAGCAGTTCTTC.

The chain has TRBV4-2 and TRBJ1-1; 7 bases are shared with TRBD1. Germline CDR1 is LGHNA and CDR2 is YNFKEQ. This CDR3 spans 14 amino acids. V gave up 2 bases and J gave up 1 base; unmatched junction bases: 1. The CDR3 protein is CASSQWTGNTEAFF. The CDR3 DNA sequence: TGTGCCAGCAGCCAATGGACAGGGAACACTGAAGCTTTCTTT.

The chain uses TRBV11-2 and TRBJ2-1; D perhaps matches TRBD2 (6 bases). This CDR3 comprises 16 residues. The V end lost 0 bases, the J end lost 12 bases, and 21 bases lay between the germline ends. CDR1 and CDR2 (germline): SGHAT, FQNNGV. The CDR3 bases are TGTGCCAGCAGCTTAGATTTCGGGCCGCCGGGGGTGGGGCAGTTCTTC. Its protein product is CASSLDFGPPGVGQFF.

In this sample, this clone turned up a few times. V is TRBV28 and J is TRBJ2-7, with 8 bases aligning to TRBD1. V was pared by 5 bases and J by 3 bases, with 6 bases of the junction left unmatched. CDR3 length: 14 residues. Germline V gene lookup returns CDR1 MDHEN and CDR2 SYDVKM. The CDR3 loop is CASSADRELYEQYF. The CDR3 DNA reads as TGTGCCAGCAGTGCGGACAGGGAGCTCTACGAGCAGTACTTC.

The chain joins TRBV18 to TRBJ2-7; a possible D gene is TRBD1 (6 bases). The germline V gene has CDR1 KGHSH and CDR2 LQKENI. V dropped 0 bases and J dropped 7 bases, with 19 bases sitting between them. The CDR3 has 16 amino acids. The chain's CDR3 is CASSPPTGTYLREQYF. The CDR3 nucleotides read TGTGCCAGCTCACCACCGACAGGAACGTACCTGAGGGAGCAGTACTTC.